This is a list of T cell receptor beta chains from one sample in a study of memory CD4+ T cells and cytomegalovirus serostatus. Method: immunoSEQ multiplex PCR; TCRdb's copy keeps in-frame clones and lacks some. In the table there are about 57,000 clones, approximately 79% of which are singletons. Material: memory CD4+ T cells from blood. The receptors come from an adult in good health and CMV-seronegative. Both conserved end residues are trimmed from each CDR3.

TRBJ2-3 | TRBV6-5 | ASRQDRGRADTQY
TRBJ1-4 | TRBV18 | ASSYAGKGEKLF
TRBJ1-3 | TRBV19 | ASSGFSGNTIY
TRBJ1-5 | TRBV18 | ASSGSGGRQPQH
TRBJ1-1 | TRBV6-6 | ASSATVNTEAF
TRBJ2-3 | TRBV10-3 | AISVGDTQY
TRBJ1-2 | TRBV9 | ASSVRASSNYGYT
TRBJ1-2 | TRBV5-1 | ASSLAGIDYGYT
TRBJ2-1 | TRBV5-1 | ASSLVGAAYNEQF
TRBJ2-1 | TRBV18 | ASSPGRDRGDF
TRBJ2-2 | TRBV2 | ASRGSRNTGELF
TRBJ2-1 | TRBV5-1 | ASSLGRTTAGNEQF
TRBJ2-7 | TRBV11-2 | ASSLEGLGQRHEQY
TRBJ1-3 | TRBV27 | ASRGRDSRSGNTIY
TRBJ2-7 | TRBV6-5 | ASSYGTVSSYEQY
TRBJ2-4 | TRBV5-4 | ASSLGGGLDIQY
TRBJ1-4 | TRBV21-1 | ASSPLCSQPGTGVSEKLF
TRBJ1-3 | TRBV5-1 | ASSLEGITFSGNTIY
TRBJ1-1 | TRBV15 | ATSTGSPGNTEAF
TRBJ2-3 | TRBV11-2 | ASSLSGHTDTQY
TRBJ1-2 | TRBV28 | ASSPLGQGYGYT
TRBJ1-4 | TRBV5-4 | ASSLGGRSNEKLF
TRBJ2-1 | TRBV7-3 | ASSLGGVYNEQF
TRBJ2-7 | TRBV28 | ASTRASGSGWSYEQY
TRBJ2-3 | TRBV28 | ASSRSTFTDTQY
TRBJ1-1 | TRBV10-1 | ASSITPAF
TRBJ2-5 | TRBV7-8 | ASSRWVQETQY
TRBJ2-7 | TRBV5-1 | ASSTGEPYEQY
TRBJ2-3 | TRBV10-1 | ASSDGAADTQY
TRBJ1-2 | TRBV5-4 | ASSPGLLVYGYT
TRBJ2-2 | TRBV10-3 | AISESGSGSNTGELF
TRBJ2-1 | TRBV6-5 | ASKLTFPGFNEQF
TRBJ2-5 | TRBV5-1 | ASSLSSGGYQETQY
TRBJ1-1 | TRBV18 | ASSPYGDTEAF
TRBJ1-2 | TRBV5-5 | ASSLERFRDYGYT
TRBJ2-7 | TRBV11-1 | ASSLVAGLSYEQY
TRBJ2-3 | TRBV28 | ASSPTSGIHTDTQY
TRBJ1-5 | TRBV2 | ASKSQDKASQH
TRBJ2-7 | TRBV4-2 | ASSQRRSGSSYEQY
TRBJ1-2 | TRBV5-6 | ASSLDGRGFGGYT
TRBJ2-7 | TRBV9 | ASSVGVGNEQY
TRBJ2-3 | TRBV4-1 | ASSQSPSVESTDTQY
TRBJ1-1 | TRBV9 | ASSPRGGSAEAF
TRBJ1-2 | TRBV6-5 | ASSYTGQGADGYT
TRBJ1-3 | TRBV25-1 | ASSEFGRVSGNTIY
TRBJ2-5 | TRBV28 | ASSFTEQETQY
TRBJ1-1 | TRBV28 | ASSSNMNTEAF
TRBJ2-5 | TRBV5-5 | ASSLGGPFETQY
TRBJ1-5 | TRBV5-1 | ASSLGPSSNQPQH
TRBJ2-6 | TRBV5-1 | ASSTFDSGANVLT
TRBJ1-6 | TRBV5-6 | ASSTGDREYSPLH
TRBJ2-5 | TRBV7-2 | ASSFRETQY
TRBJ1-5 | TRBV19 | ASKGPPRGSQPQH
TRBJ1-3 | TRBV9 | ASSVGQGTRNTIY